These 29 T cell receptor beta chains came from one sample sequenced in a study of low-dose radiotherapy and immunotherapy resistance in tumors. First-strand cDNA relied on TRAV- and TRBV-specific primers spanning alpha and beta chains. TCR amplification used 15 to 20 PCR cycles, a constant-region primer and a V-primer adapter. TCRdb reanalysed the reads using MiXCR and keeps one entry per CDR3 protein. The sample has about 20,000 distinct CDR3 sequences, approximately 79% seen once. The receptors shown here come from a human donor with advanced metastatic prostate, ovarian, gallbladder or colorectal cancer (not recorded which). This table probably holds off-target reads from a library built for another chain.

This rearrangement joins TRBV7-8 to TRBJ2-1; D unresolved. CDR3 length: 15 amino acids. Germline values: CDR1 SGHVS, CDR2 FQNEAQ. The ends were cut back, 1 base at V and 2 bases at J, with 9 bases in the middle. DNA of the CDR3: TGTGCCAGCAGCTTAGGTATCGGTACCTACAATGAGCAGTTCTTC. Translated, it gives CASSLGIGTYNEQFF.

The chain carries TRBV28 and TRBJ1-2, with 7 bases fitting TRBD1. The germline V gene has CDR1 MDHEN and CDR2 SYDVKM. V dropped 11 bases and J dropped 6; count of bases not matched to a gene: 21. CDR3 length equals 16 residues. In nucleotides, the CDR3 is TGTGCCGCAGAGACCTCAGGGGGAGTAGGGTCTAATGGCTACACCTTC. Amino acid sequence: CAAETSGGVGSNGYTF.

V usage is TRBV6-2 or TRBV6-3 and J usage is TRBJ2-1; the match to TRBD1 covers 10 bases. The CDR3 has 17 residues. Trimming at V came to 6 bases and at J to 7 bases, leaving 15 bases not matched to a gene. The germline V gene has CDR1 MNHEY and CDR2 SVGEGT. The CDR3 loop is CASRIPRDRGRRNEQFF. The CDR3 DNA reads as TGTGCCAGCAGAATACCCCGAGACAGGGGGCGCAGGAATGAGCAGTTCTTC.

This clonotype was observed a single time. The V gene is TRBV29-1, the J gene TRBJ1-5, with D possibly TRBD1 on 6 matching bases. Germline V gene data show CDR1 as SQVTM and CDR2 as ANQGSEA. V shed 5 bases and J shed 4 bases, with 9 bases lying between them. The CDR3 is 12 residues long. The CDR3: CSVRDTNQPQHF. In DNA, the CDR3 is TGCAGCGTTAGGGACACTAATCAGCCCCAGCATTTT.

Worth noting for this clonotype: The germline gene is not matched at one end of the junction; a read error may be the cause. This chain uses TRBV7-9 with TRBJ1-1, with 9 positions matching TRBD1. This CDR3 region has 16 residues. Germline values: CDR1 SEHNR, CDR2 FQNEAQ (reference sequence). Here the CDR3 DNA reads TGTGCCAGCAGCACCCAACAGGGGGCGACGAACACTGGAGCTTTCTTT. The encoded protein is CASSTQQGATNTGAFF.

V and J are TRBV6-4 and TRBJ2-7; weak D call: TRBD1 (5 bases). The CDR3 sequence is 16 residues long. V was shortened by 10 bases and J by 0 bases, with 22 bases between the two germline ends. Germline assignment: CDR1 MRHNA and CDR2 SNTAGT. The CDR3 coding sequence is TGTGCCATCAGATCGGATAGACAGCCCTCCTCCTACGAGCAGTACTTC. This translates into CAIRSDRQPSSYEQYF.

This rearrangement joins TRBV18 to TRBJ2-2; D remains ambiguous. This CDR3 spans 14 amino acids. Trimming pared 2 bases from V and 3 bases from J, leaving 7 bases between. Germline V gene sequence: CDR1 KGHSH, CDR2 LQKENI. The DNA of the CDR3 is TGTGCCAGCTCACCATTGAAGGACACCGGGGAGCTGTTTTTT. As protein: CASSPLKDTGELFF.

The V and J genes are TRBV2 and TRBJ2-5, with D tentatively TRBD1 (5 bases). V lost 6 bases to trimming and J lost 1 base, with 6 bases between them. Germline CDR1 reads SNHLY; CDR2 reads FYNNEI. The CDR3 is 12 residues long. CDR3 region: CASRTAQETQYF. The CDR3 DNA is TGTGCCAGCAGGACAGCCCAAGAGACCCAGTACTTC.

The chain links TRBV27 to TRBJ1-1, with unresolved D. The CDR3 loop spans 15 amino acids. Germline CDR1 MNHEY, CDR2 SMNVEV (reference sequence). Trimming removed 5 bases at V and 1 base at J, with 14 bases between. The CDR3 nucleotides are TGTGCCAGCAGTCGAATAAAAGTTCCGAACACTGAAGCTTTCTTT. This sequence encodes CASSRIKVPNTEAFF.

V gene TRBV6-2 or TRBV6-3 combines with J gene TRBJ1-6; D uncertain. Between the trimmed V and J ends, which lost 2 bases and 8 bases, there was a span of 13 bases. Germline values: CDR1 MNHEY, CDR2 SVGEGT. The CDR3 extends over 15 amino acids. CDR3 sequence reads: CASSYVGMPYSPLHF. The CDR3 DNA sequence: TGTGCCAGCAGTTACGTCGGGATGCCGTATTCACCCCTCCACTTT.

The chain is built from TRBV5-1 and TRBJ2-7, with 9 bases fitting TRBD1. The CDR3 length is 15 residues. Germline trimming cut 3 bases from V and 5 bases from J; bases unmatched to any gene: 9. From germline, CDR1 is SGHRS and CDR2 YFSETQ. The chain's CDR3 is CASSSGTGRADEQYF. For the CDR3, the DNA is TGCGCCAGCAGCTCGGGGACAGGGCGCGCGGACGAGCAGTACTTC.

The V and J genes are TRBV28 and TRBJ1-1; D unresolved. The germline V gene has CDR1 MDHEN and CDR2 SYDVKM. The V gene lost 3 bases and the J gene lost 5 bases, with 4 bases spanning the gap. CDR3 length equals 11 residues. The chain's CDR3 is CASSLGTEAFF. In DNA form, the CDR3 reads TGTGCCAGCAGTTTGGGGACTGAAGCTTTCTTT. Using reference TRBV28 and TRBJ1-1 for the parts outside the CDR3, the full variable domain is DVKVTQSSRYLVKRTGEKVFLECVQDMDHENMFWYRQDPGLGLRLIYFSYDVKMKEKGDIPEGYSVSREKKERFSLILESASTNQTSMYLCASSLGTEAFFGQGTRLTVV.

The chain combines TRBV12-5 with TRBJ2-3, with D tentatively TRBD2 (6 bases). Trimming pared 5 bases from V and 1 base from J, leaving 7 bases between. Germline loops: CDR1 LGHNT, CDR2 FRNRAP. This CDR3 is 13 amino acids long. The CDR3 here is CASGASGTDTQYF. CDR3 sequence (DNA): TGTGCTAGTGGTGCTAGCGGCACAGATACGCAGTATTTT.

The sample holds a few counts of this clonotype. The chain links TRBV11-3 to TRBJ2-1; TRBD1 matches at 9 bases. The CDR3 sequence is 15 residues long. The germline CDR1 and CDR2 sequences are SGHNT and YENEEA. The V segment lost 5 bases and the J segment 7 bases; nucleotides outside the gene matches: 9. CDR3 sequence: CASSEFGQGSNEQFF. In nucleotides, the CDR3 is TGTGCCAGCAGCGAATTCGGACAGGGGAGTAATGAGCAGTTCTTC.

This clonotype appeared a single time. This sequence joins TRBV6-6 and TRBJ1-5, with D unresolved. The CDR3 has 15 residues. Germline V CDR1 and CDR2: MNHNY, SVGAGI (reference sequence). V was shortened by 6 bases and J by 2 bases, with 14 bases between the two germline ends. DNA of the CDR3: TGTGCCAGCAGGCAAACAGCGGAAGGCAATCAGCCCCAGCATTTT. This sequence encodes CASRQTAEGNQPQHF.

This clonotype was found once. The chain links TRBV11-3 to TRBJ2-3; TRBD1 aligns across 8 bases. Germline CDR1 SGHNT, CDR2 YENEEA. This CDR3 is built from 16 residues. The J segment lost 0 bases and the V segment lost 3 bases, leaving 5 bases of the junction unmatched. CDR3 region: CASSFGDRPSTDTQYF. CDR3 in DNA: TGTGCCAGCAGCTTTGGGGACAGGCCAAGCACAGATACGCAGTATTTT.

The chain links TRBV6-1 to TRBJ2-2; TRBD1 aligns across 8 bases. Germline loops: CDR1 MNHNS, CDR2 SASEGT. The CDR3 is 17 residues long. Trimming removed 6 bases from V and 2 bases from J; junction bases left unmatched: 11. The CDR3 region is CASRSDRVNYNTGELFF. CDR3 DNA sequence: TGTGCCAGCAGGTCGGACAGGGTTAATTATAACACCGGGGAGCTGTTTTTT.

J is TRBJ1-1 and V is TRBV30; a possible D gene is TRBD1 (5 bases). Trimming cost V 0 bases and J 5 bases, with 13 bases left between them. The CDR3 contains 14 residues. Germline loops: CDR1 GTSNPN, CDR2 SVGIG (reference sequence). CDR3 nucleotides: TGTGCCTGGAGTGTAAGGGGTGGTGAGACTGAAGCTTTCTTT. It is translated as CAWSVRGGETEAFF. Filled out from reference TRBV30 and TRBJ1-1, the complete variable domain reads SQTIHQWPATLVQPVGSPLSLECTVEGTSNPNLYWYRQAAGRGLQLLFYSVGIGQISSEVPQNLSASRPQDRQFILSSKKLLLSDSGFYLCAWSVRGGETEAFFGQGTRLTVV.

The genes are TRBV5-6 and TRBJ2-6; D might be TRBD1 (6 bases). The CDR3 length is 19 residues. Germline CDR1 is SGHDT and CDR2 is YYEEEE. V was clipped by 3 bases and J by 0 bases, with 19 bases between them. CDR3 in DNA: TGTGCCAGCAGCTCCTGGACAGACTCCGTAAGCTCTGGGGCCAACGTCCTGACTTTC. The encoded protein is CASSSWTDSVSSGANVLTF.

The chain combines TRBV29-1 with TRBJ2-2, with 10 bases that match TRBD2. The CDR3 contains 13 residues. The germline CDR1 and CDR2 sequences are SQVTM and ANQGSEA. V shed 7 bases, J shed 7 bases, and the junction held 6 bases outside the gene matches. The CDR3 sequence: CSGSSGRLGELFF. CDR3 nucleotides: TGCAGCGGGTCTAGCGGGAGACTCGGGGAGCTGTTTTTT.

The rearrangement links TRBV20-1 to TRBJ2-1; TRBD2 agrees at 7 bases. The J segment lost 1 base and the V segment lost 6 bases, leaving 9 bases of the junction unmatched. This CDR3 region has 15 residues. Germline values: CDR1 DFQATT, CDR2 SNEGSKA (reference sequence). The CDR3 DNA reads TGCAGTGCGGCTCGGCGGGAGTGGTCCTACAATGAGCAGTTCTTC. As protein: CSAARREWSYNEQFF.

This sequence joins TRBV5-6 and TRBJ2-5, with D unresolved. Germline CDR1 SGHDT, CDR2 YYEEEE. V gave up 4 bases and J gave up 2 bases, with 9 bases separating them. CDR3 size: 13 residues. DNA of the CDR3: TGTGCCAGCAGCCTGGTCCAGCAAGAGACCCAGTACTTC. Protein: CASSLVQQETQYF.

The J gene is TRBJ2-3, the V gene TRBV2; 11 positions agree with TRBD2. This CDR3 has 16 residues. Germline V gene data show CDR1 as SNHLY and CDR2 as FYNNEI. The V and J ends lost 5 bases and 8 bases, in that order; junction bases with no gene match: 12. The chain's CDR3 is CASSPRLAGSYRTQYF. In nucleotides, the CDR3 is TGTGCCAGCAGTCCCCGACTAGCGGGGTCCTACCGTACGCAGTATTTT. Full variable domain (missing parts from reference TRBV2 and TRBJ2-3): EPEVTQTPSHQVTQMGQEVILRCVPISNHLYFYWYRQILGQKVEFLVSFYNNEISEKSEIFDDQFSVERPDGSNFTLKIRSTKLEDSAMYFCASSPRLAGSYRTQYFGPGTRLTVL.

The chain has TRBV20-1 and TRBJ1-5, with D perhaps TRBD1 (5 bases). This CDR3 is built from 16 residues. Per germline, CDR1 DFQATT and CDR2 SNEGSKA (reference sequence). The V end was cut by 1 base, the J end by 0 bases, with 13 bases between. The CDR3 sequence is CSARGSGQHSNQPQHF. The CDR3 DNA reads TGCAGTGCTAGAGGTTCGGGGCAGCATAGCAATCAGCCCCAGCATTTT.

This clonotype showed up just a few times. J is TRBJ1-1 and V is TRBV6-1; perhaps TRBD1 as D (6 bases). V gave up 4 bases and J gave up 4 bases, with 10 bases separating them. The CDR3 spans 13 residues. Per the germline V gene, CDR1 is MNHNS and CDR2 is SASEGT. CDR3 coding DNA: TGTGCCAGCAGTGCAGGGGTTGCCACTGAAGCTTTCTTT. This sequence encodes CASSAGVATEAFF.

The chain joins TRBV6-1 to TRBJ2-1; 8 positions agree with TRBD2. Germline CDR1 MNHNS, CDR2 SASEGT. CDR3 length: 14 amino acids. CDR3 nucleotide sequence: TGTGCTGGGGGAGGCGGGAGGACCTACAATGAGCAGTTCTTC. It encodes CAGGGGRTYNEQFF.

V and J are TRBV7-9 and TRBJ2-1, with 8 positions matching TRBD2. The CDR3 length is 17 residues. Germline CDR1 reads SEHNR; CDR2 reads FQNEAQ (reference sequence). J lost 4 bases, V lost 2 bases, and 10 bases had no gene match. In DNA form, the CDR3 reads TGTGCCAGCAGCTTACGGGGGGGAGCGGCCCTTTACAATGAGCAGTTCTTC. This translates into CASSLRGGAALYNEQFF. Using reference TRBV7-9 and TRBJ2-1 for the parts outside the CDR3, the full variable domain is DTGVSQNPRHKITKRGQNVTFRCDPISEHNRLYWYRQTLGQGPEFLTYFQNEAQLEKSRLLSDRFSAERPKGSFSTLEIQRTEQGDSAMYLCASSLRGGAALYNEQFFGPGTRLTVL.

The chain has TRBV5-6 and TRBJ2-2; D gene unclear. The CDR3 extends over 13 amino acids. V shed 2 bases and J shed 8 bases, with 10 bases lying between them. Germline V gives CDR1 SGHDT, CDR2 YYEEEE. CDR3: CASSFGLSGELFF. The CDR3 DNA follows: TGTGCCAGCAGCTTCGGTCTTTCTGGGGAGCTGTTTTTT.

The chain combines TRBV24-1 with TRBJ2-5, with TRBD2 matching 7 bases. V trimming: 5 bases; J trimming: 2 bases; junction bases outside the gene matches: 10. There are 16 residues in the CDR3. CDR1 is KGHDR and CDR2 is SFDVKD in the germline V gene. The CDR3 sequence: CATSAGGRTQQETQYF. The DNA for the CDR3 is TGTGCCACCAGTGCCGGGGGGAGAACCCAACAAGAGACCCAGTACTTC.